The 18 T cell receptor beta chains below come from one sample, sequenced in a study of T-cell memory formation after mild COVID-19. TCRdb re-called the 5' RACE reads with MiXCR, one entry per CDR3 protein. The sample has about half a million distinct CDR3 sequences; 15% to 20% are singletons. The sample consisted of PBMCs or a T cell subset sorted from them (not recorded which). Every receptor here comes from an adult woman who had mild COVID-19 (a few samples of this study predate the infection). Cell type and time point are not known.

This clonotype has more than one count but fewer than ten. The gene calls are TRBV7-3 and TRBJ1-2, with D unresolved. V shed 1 base and J shed 4 bases, with 10 bases lying between them. This CDR3 has 14 residues. From germline, CDR1 is SGHTA and CDR2 FQGTGA. The CDR3 region is CASSLSGSSYGYTF. The CDR3 region has the DNA TGTGCCAGCAGCTTAAGTGGCAGCTCCTATGGCTACACCTTC.

The chain has TRBV7-2 and TRBJ2-3; 8 bases are a match to TRBD2. With 2 bases clipped from V and 10 bases from J, the junction kept 11 bases outside the gene matches. The germline V gene has CDR1 SGHTA and CDR2 FQGNSA. The CDR3 is made up of 15 amino acids. The CDR3: CASSLSREGQGSQYF. As DNA, the CDR3 is TGTGCCAGCAGCTTATCTCGGGAGGGCCAGGGTTCGCAGTATTTT.

The chain employs TRBV6-2 or TRBV6-3 and TRBJ2-1; D uncertain. V shed 4 bases and J shed 9 bases, with 19 bases lying between them. The germline V gene has CDR1 MNHEY and CDR2 SVGEGT. The CDR3 loop spans 15 amino acids. CDR3 region: CASSFDPTRMGEQFF. CDR3 bases: TGTGCCAGCAGTTTCGACCCAACTCGTATGGGTGAGCAGTTCTTC.

This clonotype was seen repeatedly, ten times or more. The genes are TRBV29-1 and TRBJ1-4, with 7 positions matching TRBD1. Germline trimming cut 6 bases from V and 2 bases from J; bases unmatched to any gene: 0. This CDR3 contains 12 residues. Germline V gene sequence: CDR1 SQVTM, CDR2 ANQGSEA. DNA for the CDR3: TGCAGCGTGACAGGGACTAATGAAAAACTGTTTTTT. This encodes CSVTGTNEKLFF.

This clonotype occurred a few times. This sequence joins TRBV18 and TRBJ2-5, with 7 bases lining up with TRBD2. The CDR3 runs 13 residues. V gave up 6 bases and J gave up 2 bases; unmatched junction bases: 3. Germline values: CDR1 KGHSH, CDR2 LQKENI. CDR3 region: CASSTRGQETQYF. CDR3 nucleotides: TGTGCCAGCTCCACGCGGGGGCAAGAGACCCAGTACTTC.

Only a few counts were recorded for this clonotype. The chain has TRBV29-1 and TRBJ2-2, with no clear D. The CDR3 contains 14 residues. Germline loops: CDR1 SQVTM, CDR2 ANQGSEA. The V end lost 3 bases, the J end lost 2 bases, and 10 bases lay between the germline ends. The CDR3 DNA follows: TGCAGCGTTGACGGTCAGGAAAACACCGGGGAGCTGTTTTTT. Translated: CSVDGQENTGELFF.

A few counts support this clonotype. J is TRBJ2-3 and V is TRBV4-1; 9 bases match TRBD2. The V gene's germline CDR1 is MGHRA and CDR2 YSYEKL. With V trimmed by 4 bases and J by 3 bases, 8 bases remained unmatched. The CDR3 has 16 amino acids. CDR3 coding DNA: TGCGCCAGCAGCCCCTACGGTACTAGCGGGACAGATACGCAGTATTTT. It codes for CASSPYGTSGTDTQYF.

This rearrangement joins TRBV27 to TRBJ2-1; 11 nucleotides agree with TRBD2. The junction had 11 bases not matched to a gene; V was cut back by 6 bases and J by 7 bases. The germline V gene encodes CDR1 MNHEY and CDR2 SMNVEV (reference sequence). The CDR3 is 16 amino acids. Here the CDR3 reads CASSPGGWTSGNEQFF. The CDR3 DNA follows: TGTGCCAGCAGCCCCGGGGGTTGGACTAGCGGGAATGAGCAGTTCTTC.

This clonotype was observed a handful of times. The CDR3 sequence: CASSRSAGGGTGELFF. The CDR3 DNA reads TGTGCCAGCAGCCGCTCGGCGGGGGGAGGCACCGGGGAGCTGTTTTTT. The chain joins TRBV4-2 to TRBJ2-2; 8 bases match TRBD2. V lost 4 bases to trimming and J lost 4 bases; unmatched junction nucleotides: 8. Germline CDR1 is LGHNA and CDR2 is YNFKEQ. This CDR3 is 16 amino acids long.

V and J are TRBV30 and TRBJ2-3; no definite D call. V was trimmed by 5 bases and J by 1 base, leaving 7 bases between them. Germline V gene data show CDR1 as GTSNPN and CDR2 as SVGIG (reference sequence). The CDR3 is 12 amino acids. The CDR3 is CAWARGTDTQYF. The CDR3 nucleotides read TGTGCCTGGGCAAGGGGCACAGATACGCAGTATTTT.

This clonotype has more than one count but fewer than ten. This chain joins TRBV29-1 and TRBJ1-1, with TRBD1 identical over 7 bases. With V trimmed by 5 bases and J by 4 bases, 7 bases remained unmatched. The CDR3 covers 13 residues. Germline CDR1 and CDR2: SQVTM and ANQGSEA. The CDR3, as DNA: TGCAGCGTTAACAGGGGAGTTATCACTGAAGCTTTCTTT. It encodes CSVNRGVITEAFF.

This clonotype showed up just a few times. The V gene is TRBV18, the J gene TRBJ2-7; D remains unclear. The CDR3 totals 14 residues. The V end lost 1 base, the J end lost 0 bases, and 7 bases lay between the germline ends. The germline CDR1 and CDR2 sequences are KGHSH and LQKENI. This CDR3 is CASSPQKDSYEQYF. CDR3 nucleotide sequence: TGTGCCAGCTCACCACAAAAAGACTCCTACGAGCAGTACTTC.

The genes are TRBV19 and TRBJ1-1; TRBD1 matches 7 bases. V trimming: 5 bases; J trimming: 0 bases; junction bases outside the gene matches: 9. CDR1 and CDR2 (germline): LNHDA, SQIVND (reference sequence). The CDR3 has 16 amino acids. DNA of the CDR3: TGTGCCAGTAGTGCGAAGCCGGGACAGATGAACACTGAAGCTTTCTTT. It encodes CASSAKPGQMNTEAFF.

This clonotype has more than one count but fewer than ten. This chain links TRBV12-3 or TRBV12-4 with TRBJ1-4; a weak D match, TRBD1 (5 bases). This CDR3 region has 13 residues. V lost 3 bases, J lost 12 bases, and 14 bases lay in between. CDR3 residues: CASSLSPGTELFF. CDR3 nucleotide sequence: TGTGCCAGCAGTTTGTCCCCCGGGACTGAACTGTTTTTT.

This clonotype was picked up a small number of times. The gene calls are TRBV20-1 and TRBJ1-2; the match to TRBD1 covers 7 bases. This CDR3 spans 12 amino acids. Germline assignment: CDR1 DFQATT and CDR2 SNEGSKA (reference sequence). Trimming took 5 bases from V and 5 from J; bases not matched to a gene: 5. In nucleotides, the CDR3 is TGCAGTGCTCCCGACAGGGTGTATGGCTACACCTTC. It codes for CSAPDRVYGYTF.

The V call is TRBV18, the J call TRBJ2-1, with D tentatively TRBD2 (5 bases). Trimming cost V 3 bases and J 0 bases, with 9 bases left between them. There are 15 residues in the CDR3. The germline CDR1 and CDR2 sequences are KGHSH and LQKENI. The CDR3 is CASSPQRSSYNEQFF. Here the CDR3 DNA reads TGTGCCAGCTCACCTCAGCGGAGCTCCTACAATGAGCAGTTCTTC. Full variable domain (remainder filled in from reference TRBV18 and TRBJ2-1): NAGVMQNPRHLVRRRGQEARLRCSPMKGHSHVYWYRQLPEEGLKFMVYLQKENIIDESGMPKERFSAEFPKEGPSILRIQQVVRGDSAAYFCASSPQRSSYNEQFFGPGTRLTVL.

V gene TRBV7-9 combines with J gene TRBJ1-1; 10 bases fit TRBD1. Unmatched junction bases numbered 4, after V lost 3 bases and J lost 3 bases. Germline V CDR1 and CDR2: SEHNR, FQNEAQ (reference sequence). This CDR3 has 15 amino acids. The CDR3 DNA reads as TGTGCCAGCAGCTTCACCGGGACAGGGGACACTGAAGCTTTCTTT. The encoded protein is CASSFTGTGDTEAFF.

The rearrangement links TRBV7-9 to TRBJ2-7; the match to TRBD1 covers 7 bases. Looked up from germline, CDR1 is SEHNR and CDR2 is FQNEAQ (reference sequence). The CDR3 consists of 15 residues. The ends lost 4 bases at V and 0 bases at J; junction bases unmatched: 6. CDR3 protein: CASSSDRVYSYEQYF. CDR3 in DNA: TGTGCCAGCAGCTCAGACAGGGTATACTCCTACGAGCAGTACTTC.